These 25 T cell receptor beta chains were all obtained from the same sample, sequenced in a study of cytomegalovirus exposure and HLA in healthy donors. The study ran its PCR with 60 Vbeta and 13 Jbeta primers. TCRdb keeps only in-frame clones here, not all; method: immunoSEQ multiplex PCR. The sample gives approximately 160,000 clones, roughly 80% of which show up once; 9% to 10% is in the top ten. The sequenced material came from PBMCs. The origin of the receptors is a man in his late teens or twenties in good health and CMV-seropositive.

This chain joins TRBV5-1 and TRBJ2-3, with 11 bases lining up with TRBD2. The CDR3 has 15 amino acids. J gave up 4 bases and V 3 bases, and 4 bases lay outside the gene matches. Germline values: CDR1 SGHRS, CDR2 YFSETQ. CDR3 DNA: TGCGCCAGCAGCTCACTAGCGGGAGTTGCAGATACGCAGTATTTT. Its translation: CASSSLAGVADTQYF.

The rearrangement links TRBV5-4 to TRBJ2-1; D is ambiguous. The V end was cut by 4 bases, the J end by 10 bases, with 18 bases between. The V gene's germline CDR1 is SGHNT and CDR2 YYREEE (reference sequence). The CDR3 sequence is 14 residues long. The CDR3 protein is CASSAVTKVGEQFF. DNA of the CDR3: TGTGCCAGCAGCGCGGTAACCAAAGTTGGAGAGCAGTTCTTC. Full variable domain (remainder filled in from reference TRBV5-4 and TRBJ2-1): ETGVTQSPTHLIKTRGQQVTLRCSSQSGHNTVSWYQQALGQGPQFIFQYYREEENGRGNFPPRFSGLQFPNYSSELNVNALELDDSALYLCASSAVTKVGEQFFGPGTRLTVL.

The chain employs TRBV9 and TRBJ1-1, with 8 nucleotides matching TRBD1. J lost 4 bases, V lost 4 bases, and 6 bases had no gene match. The CDR3 is made up of 14 amino acids. Per the germline V gene, CDR1 is SGDLS and CDR2 is YYNGEE. The CDR3: CASSYTTGGTEAFF. The CDR3 region has the DNA TGTGCCAGCAGCTATACTACAGGGGGCACTGAAGCTTTCTTT. Full variable domain (missing parts from reference TRBV9 and TRBJ1-1): DSGVTQTPKHLITATGQRVTLRCSPRSGDLSVYWYQQSLDQGLQFLIQYYNGEERAKGNILERFSAQQFPDLHSELNLSSLELGDSALYFCASSYTTGGTEAFFGQGTRLTVV.

The chain employs TRBV12-5 and TRBJ2-7; D may be TRBD2 (6 bases). The CDR3 has 12 amino acids. Trimming stripped 7 bases from V and 6 bases from J, with 13 bases between. Germline V gives CDR1 LGHNT, CDR2 FRNRAP. This chain's CDR3 is CASALGGSEQYF. DNA of the CDR3: TGTGCTAGTGCCCTGGGGGGTTCCGAGCAGTACTTC.

This clone was seen only a few times. This rearrangement joins TRBV6-5 to TRBJ2-2, with a tentative D call TRBD1 (6 bases). Trimming pared 2 bases from V and 7 bases from J, leaving 14 bases between. The CDR3 contains 15 residues. Germline CDR1 and CDR2: MNHEY and SVGAGI. The CDR3 protein is CASSYKGDGGGELFF. The CDR3 bases are TGTGCCAGCAGTTACAAGGGGGATGGGGGCGGGGAGCTGTTTTTT.

CDR3 loop: CASGPPFGGKTDEQFF. The CDR3 bases are TGTGCTAGTGGTCCCCCCTTCGGGGGAAAGACCGATGAGCAGTTCTTC. This chain links TRBV12-5 with TRBJ2-1; tentative D call: TRBD2 (6 bases). The CDR3 spans 16 residues. Germline CDR1 reads LGHNT; CDR2 reads FRNRAP. Trimming pared 5 bases from V and 8 bases from J, leaving 22 bases between.

Regarding this clone: At one boundary the junction diverges from the germline segment, which might be a read error. V is TRBV27 and J is TRBJ2-7; tentative D call: TRBD2 (6 bases). Per germline, CDR1 MNHEY and CDR2 SMNVEV (reference sequence). The CDR3 covers 13 residues. CDR3 in DNA: TGTGCCAGCAGTTTTAGAGTGGGAGGAGAGCGGTACTTC. This codes for CASSFRVGGERYF.

The chain uses TRBV7-8 and TRBJ2-1, with no clear D. V lost 9 bases, J lost 1 base, and 10 bases lay in between. The CDR3 runs 13 residues. Germline loops: CDR1 SGHVS, CDR2 FQNEAQ. CDR3 sequence: CASGSESYNEQFF. The CDR3 DNA is TGTGCCAGTGGATCGGAGTCCTACAATGAGCAGTTCTTC.

This clone was recorded only once. J is TRBJ2-2 and V is TRBV7-9; TRBD1 agrees at 7 bases. CDR1 is SEHNR and CDR2 is FQNEAQ in the germline V gene (reference sequence). Germline trimming cut 3 bases from V and 9 bases from J; bases unmatched to any gene: 7. CDR3 length equals 14 residues. CDR3 amino acids: CASSLGTVGRELFF. The CDR3 DNA follows: TGTGCCAGCAGCTTGGGGACAGTAGGCCGGGAGCTGTTTTTT.

CDR3 amino acids: CASSPGDSRGTQYF. The CDR3 region has the DNA TGTGCCAGCAGCCCAGGGGACAGTCGGGGGACCCAGTACTTC. The gene calls are TRBV5-6 and TRBJ2-5; 7 positions match TRBD1. Trimming removed 4 bases from V and 7 bases from J; junction bases left unmatched: 10. The germline CDR1 and CDR2 sequences are SGHDT and YYEEEE. This CDR3 contains 14 residues.

This rearrangement joins TRBV5-6 to TRBJ2-5; no reliable D call. Matching the DNA end better, TRBJ2-7 makes the J call doubtful. The V gene's germline CDR1 is SGHDT and CDR2 YYEEEE. The CDR3 has 12 residues. CDR3: CASSLGRDEQYF. CDR3 nucleotides: TGTGCCAGCAGCCTAGGCCGCGACGAGCAGTACTTC.

The J gene is TRBJ1-2, the V gene TRBV11-2; D is possibly TRBD1 (6 bases). The CDR3 has 15 amino acids. Deletions cut 4 bases from V and 4 bases from J, with 16 bases between. The germline CDR1 and CDR2 sequences are SGHAT and FQNNGV. Here the CDR3 reads CASSYPRDKFYGYTF. For the CDR3, the DNA is TGTGCCAGCAGCTACCCCCGGGACAAGTTCTATGGCTACACCTTC.

The gene calls are TRBV14 and TRBJ1-2; no firm D call. Between the trimmed V and J ends, which lost 1 base and 4 bases, there was a span of 13 bases. Germline CDR1 reads SGHDN; CDR2 reads FVKESK. CDR3 length: 15 residues. CDR3 region: CASSQVETQGYGYTF. Here the CDR3 DNA reads TGTGCCAGCAGCCAAGTCGAGACACAAGGCTATGGCTACACCTTC.

The chain carries TRBV4-1 and TRBJ2-1; 10 nucleotides line up with TRBD1. This CDR3 has 16 amino acids. Trimming removed 4 bases from V and 7 bases from J; junction bases left unmatched: 10. Germline V gene data show CDR1 as MGHRA and CDR2 as YSYEKL. CDR3 coding DNA: TGCGCCAGCAGCCCGCCTACCGGGACAGGGGAAAATGAGCAGTTCTTC. This gives the protein CASSPPTGTGENEQFF.

V is TRBV11-2 and J is TRBJ2-3; D remains ambiguous. This CDR3 is 14 amino acids long. V lost 3 bases, J lost 1 base, and 8 bases lay in between. Germline CDR1 and CDR2: SGHAT and FQNNGV. CDR3 DNA sequence: TGTGCCAGCAGCTTTAACAGACGCACAGATACGCAGTATTTT. It specifies CASSFNRRTDTQYF.

J is TRBJ1-5 and V is TRBV2; D is possibly TRBD1 (5 bases). Between the trimmed V and J ends, which lost 3 bases and 5 bases, there was a span of 14 bases. The CDR3 is made up of 15 amino acids. Germline values: CDR1 SNHLY, CDR2 FYNNEI. The CDR3 loop is CASSEWAGQDQPQHF. The CDR3 nucleotides are TGTGCCAGCAGTGAGTGGGCAGGGCAGGATCAGCCCCAGCATTTT.

This clone was recorded a few times. The V and J genes are TRBV6-6 and TRBJ2-1; a possible D gene is TRBD1 (6 bases). Germline V gene lookup returns CDR1 MNHNY and CDR2 SVGAGI (reference sequence). Trimming removed 6 bases at V and 2 bases at J, with 14 bases between. This CDR3 has 15 residues. CDR3 in DNA: TGTGCCAGCAGGCAAAGTGGGGGCCCCTACAATGAGCAGTTCTTC. Encoded protein: CASRQSGGPYNEQFF.

The table lists this clone with a few counts. This chain connects TRBV15 to TRBJ1-1; TRBD1 is a possible D gene (5 bases). The germline V gene has CDR1 LNHNV and CDR2 YYDKDF (reference sequence). The CDR3 extends over 14 amino acids. The V and J ends lost 5 bases and 3 bases respectively, with 13 bases between them. The CDR3 nucleotides are TGTGCCACCAGCCTGACAGCGTTCGACACTGAAGCTTTCTTT. Protein sequence: CATSLTAFDTEAFF.

This clone was found once. A junction end diverges from the germline sequence, so it may reflect a read error. This sequence joins TRBV7-9 and TRBJ1-2, with 7 bases lining up with TRBD1. The CDR3 extends over 14 amino acids. Germline V gives CDR1 SEHNR, CDR2 FQNEAQ (reference sequence). The CDR3 nucleotides read TGTGCCAGCAGCTCCAGATCAGGGGGTGGCTCTCCAAGCTTC. Translated, it gives CASSSRSGGGSPSF.

The CDR3 loop is CASSFGLAGGYYNEQFF. The CDR3 coding sequence is TGTGCCAGCAGTTTCGGACTAGCGGGAGGGTACTACAATGAGCAGTTCTTC. The gene calls are TRBV28 and TRBJ2-1, with TRBD2 matching over 15 bases. V gave up 3 bases and J gave up 3 bases; unmatched junction bases: 3. In germline, CDR1 is MDHEN, CDR2 SYDVKM. This CDR3 has 17 residues.

This sequence joins TRBV11-2 and TRBJ2-2; a possible D gene is TRBD2 (5 bases). Trimming took 5 bases from V and 3 from J, leaving 10 bases between them. CDR1 is SGHAT, CDR2 FQNNGV, per germline. This CDR3 is built from 14 residues. This CDR3 is CASSPGLDTGELFF. CDR3 in DNA: TGTGCCAGCAGCCCTGGACTCGACACCGGGGAGCTGTTTTTT.

The chain links TRBV7-6 to TRBJ1-5, with D tentatively TRBD1 (6 bases). The ends were cut back, 4 bases at V and 3 bases at J, with 7 bases in the middle. Germline values: CDR1 SGHVS, CDR2 FNYEAQ. The CDR3 contains 13 residues. The CDR3 bases are TGTGCCAGCAGCTACAGGGCCAATCAGCCCCAGCATTTT. It translates to CASSYRANQPQHF.

The chain is built from TRBV6-6 and TRBJ1-4, with D unclear. V gave up 1 base and J gave up 4 bases, with 10 bases separating them. CDR3 length: 15 residues. CDR1 is MNHNY and CDR2 is SVGAGI in the germline V gene (reference sequence). CDR3 nucleotides: TGTGCCAGCAGTTACTATTCTGGGCGTAATGAAAAACTGTTTTTT. It yields the protein CASSYYSGRNEKLFF.

The gene calls are TRBV5-1 and TRBJ2-1, with TRBD1 matching 8 bases. J was trimmed by 7 bases and V by 0 bases; bases with no gene match: 6. Germline V gene sequence: CDR1 SGHRS, CDR2 YFSETQ. The CDR3 is made up of 15 amino acids. CDR3 in amino acids: CASSLVDRVLNEQFF. The DNA for the CDR3 is TGCGCCAGCAGCTTGGTGGACAGGGTCCTAAATGAGCAGTTCTTC.

This chain joins TRBV15 and TRBJ2-6; maybe TRBD2 (5 bases). CDR1 is LNHNV, CDR2 YYDKDF, per germline (reference sequence). Trimming left V 5 bases short and J 0 bases short, with 14 bases between. The CDR3 consists of 17 residues. The CDR3 DNA reads as TGTGCCACCAGCTTGGACTCATCCTACTCTGGGGCCAACGTCCTGACTTTC. Its protein is CATSLDSSYSGANVLTF.